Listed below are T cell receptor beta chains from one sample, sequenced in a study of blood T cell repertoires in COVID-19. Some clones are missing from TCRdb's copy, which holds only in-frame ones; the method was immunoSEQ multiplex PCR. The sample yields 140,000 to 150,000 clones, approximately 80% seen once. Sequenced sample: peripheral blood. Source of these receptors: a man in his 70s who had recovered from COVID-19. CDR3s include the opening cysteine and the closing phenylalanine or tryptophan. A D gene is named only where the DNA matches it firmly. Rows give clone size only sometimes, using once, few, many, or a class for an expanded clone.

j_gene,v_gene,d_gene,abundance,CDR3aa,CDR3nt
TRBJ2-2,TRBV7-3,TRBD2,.,CASSLSGTNTGELFF,TGTGCCAGCAGCTTGAGCGGGACGAACACCGGGGAGCTGTTTTTT
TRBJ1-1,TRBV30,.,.,CAWSVLQGAGYFRNTEAFF,TGTGCCTGGAGTGTTTTACAGGGAGCGGGGTATTTTAGGAACACTGAAGCTTTCTTT
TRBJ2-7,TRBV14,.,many,CASSQNRAYGEQYF,TGTGCCAGCAGCCAAAACAGGGCTTACGGCGAGCAGTACTTC
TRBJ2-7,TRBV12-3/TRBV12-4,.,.,CASSLTPSYEQYF,TGTGCCAGCAGTTTGACTCCCTCCTACGAGCAGTACTTC
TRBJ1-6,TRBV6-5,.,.,CASSNPDRPLHF,TGTGCCAGCAGTAACCCGGACAGACCCCTCCACTTT
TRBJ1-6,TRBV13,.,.,CASSLGHPSGYNSPLHF,TGTGCCAGCAGCTTAGGACACCCTAGCGGATATAATTCACCCCTCCACTTT
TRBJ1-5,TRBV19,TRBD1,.,CASTSRGGQGRGQPQHF,TGTGCCAGTACCTCAAGGGGGGGACAGGGGCGAGGTCAGCCCCAGCATTTT
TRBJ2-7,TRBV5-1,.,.,CASSQQGGSSYEQYF,TGCGCCAGCAGCCAACAGGGCGGGAGCTCCTACGAGCAGTACTTC
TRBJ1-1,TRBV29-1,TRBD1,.,CSVEYRQGFDTEAFF,TGCAGCGTTGAATATAGACAGGGTTTCGACACTGAAGCTTTCTTT
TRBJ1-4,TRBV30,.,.,CAWSAQGNEKLFF,TGTGCCTGGAGTGCACAGGGTAATGAAAAACTGTTTTTT
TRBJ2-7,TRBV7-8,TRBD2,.,CASRPTGRAYEQYF,TGTGCCAGCAGACCAACCGGGAGGGCCTACGAGCAGTACTTC
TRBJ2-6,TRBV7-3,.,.,CASSLTSSGANVLTF,TGTGCCAGCAGCTTAACGAGCTCTGGGGCCAACGTCCTGACTTTC
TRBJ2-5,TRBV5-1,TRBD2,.,CASSPAFGAGRKIQETQYF,TGCGCCAGCTCACCGGCCTTCGGAGCGGGGCGGAAGATTCAAGAGACCCAGTACTTC
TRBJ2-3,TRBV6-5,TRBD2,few,CASSYGLASTDTQYF,TGTGCCAGCAGTTATGGACTAGCGAGCACAGATACGCAGTATTTT
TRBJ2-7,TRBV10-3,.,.,CAISSRESSYEQYF,TGTGCCATCAGTAGCCGGGAGTCCTCCTACGAGCAGTACTTC
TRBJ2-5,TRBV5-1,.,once,CASSPGQLQETQYF,TGCGCCAGCAGCCCGGGACAACTCCAAGAGACCCAGTACTTC
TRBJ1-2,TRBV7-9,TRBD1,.,CASSSWDRGSYGYTF,TGTGCCAGCAGCTCCTGGGACAGGGGTAGCTATGGCTACACCTTC
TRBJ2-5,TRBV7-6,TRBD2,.,CASRLNLREGETQYF,TGTGCCAGCAGACTGAATCTGCGGGAGGGAGAGACCCAGTACTTC
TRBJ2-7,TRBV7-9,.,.,CASSLAPSSYEQYF,TGTGCCAGCAGCTTAGCGCCTAGTTCCTACGAGCAGTACTTC
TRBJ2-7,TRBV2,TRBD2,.,CASSEFGSGTSSYEQYF,TGTGCCAGCAGTGAATTTGGAAGCGGGACCAGCTCCTACGAGCAGTACTTC
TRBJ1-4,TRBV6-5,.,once,CASRGGTNEKLFF,TGTGCCAGCAGAGGAGGGACTAATGAAAAACTGTTTTTT
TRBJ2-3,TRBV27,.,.,CASTRGDTQYF,TGTGCCAGCACTCGGGGAGATACGCAGTATTTT
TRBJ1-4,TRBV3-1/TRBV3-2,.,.,CASSQGLEKLFF,TGTGCCAGCAGCCAAGGACTAGAAAAACTGTTTTTT
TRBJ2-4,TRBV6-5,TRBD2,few,CASKGSAGGDIQYF,TGTGCCAGCAAAGGGTCGGCCGGGGGGGACATTCAGTACTTC
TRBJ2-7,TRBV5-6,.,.,CASRGRGTPSKVQYF,TGTGCCAGCAGGGGTCGGGGGACCCCATCTAAAGTGCAGTACTTC
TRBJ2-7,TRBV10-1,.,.,CASTLKGEQYF,TGCGCCAGCACACTAAAGGGGGAGCAGTACTTC
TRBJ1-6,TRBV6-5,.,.,CASSYEQGFNSPLHF,TGTGCCAGCAGTTACGAACAGGGATTTAATTCACCCCTCCACTTT
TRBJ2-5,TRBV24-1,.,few,CATSPRGEETQYF,TGTGCCACCAGTCCCAGGGGGGAAGAGACCCAGTACTTC
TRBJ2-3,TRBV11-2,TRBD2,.,CASSLLAGGDTQYF,TGTGCCAGCAGCCTTCTAGCGGGGGGAGATACGCAGTATTTT
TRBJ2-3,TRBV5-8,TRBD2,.,CASSYPGLAGIGTQYF,TGTGCCAGCAGCTACCCGGGACTAGCGGGGATTGGTACGCAGTATTTT
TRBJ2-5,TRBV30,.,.,CAWSALVGQTQYF,TGTGCCTGGAGTGCTCTAGTGGGGCAGACCCAGTACTTC
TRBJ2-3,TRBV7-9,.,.,CASSLSGTGADTQYF,TGTGCCAGCAGCTTATCCGGGACTGGGGCGGATACGCAGTATTTT
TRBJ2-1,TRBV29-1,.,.,CSVEPVGSEQFF,TGCAGCGTTGAACCGGTGGGCAGTGAGCAGTTCTTC
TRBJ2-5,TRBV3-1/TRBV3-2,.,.,CASSRAAQETQYF,TGTGCCAGCAGCCGAGCAGCGCAAGAGACCCAGTACTTC
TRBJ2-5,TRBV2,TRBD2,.,CASSECGTSGRHPKGVTQYF,TGTGCCAGCAGTGAATGTGGGACTAGCGGGAGGCACCCGAAGGGTGTGACCCAGTACTTC
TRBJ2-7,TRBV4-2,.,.,CASSQDFNPGYEQYF,TGTGCCAGCAGCCAAGATTTTAACCCAGGCTACGAGCAGTACTTC
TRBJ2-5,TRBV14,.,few,CASSQGQYLYQETQYF,TGTGCCAGCAGCCAAGGACAGTATCTGTACCAAGAGACCCAGTACTTC